The clone carrying this TCR beta chain was seen a handful of times. The sample originates from a study of patients and donors after allogeneic stem cell transplantation. One entry per CDR3 protein, called by TCRdb with MiXCR from the RT-PCR reads. The repertoire consists of 900,000 to 1,000,000 distinct CDR3 sequences, with roughly 18% occurring once and the leading ten covering roughly 6.4%. This TCR was recovered from a human donor who was either an allogeneic HSCT recipient or a stem cell or donor lymphocyte infusion donor (not recorded which). It is not recorded whose cells these are; they may come from a transplant donor. The specimen was blood, either unsorted or a sorted T cell fraction (not recorded which).

In nucleotides, the CDR3 is TGTGCCAGCAGGCCTCCCCCCGACTATATCCCGTCACCCCTCCACTTT. This sequence encodes CASRPPPDYIPSPLHF. The V and J genes are TRBV28 and TRBJ1-6; D call uncertain. Germline V gene data show CDR1 as MDHEN and CDR2 as SYDVKM. The CDR3 runs 16 residues. V lost 6 bases and J 10 bases, leaving 22 bases between the germline ends.